The rows below give T cell receptor beta chains drawn from one sample of a study of cytomegalovirus exposure and HLA in healthy donors. TCRdb's copy holds only in-frame clones and misses some; the assay was immunoSEQ multiplex PCR. The sample includes 130,000 or so clones, approximately 74% seen only once; the top ten take 6% to 8.5%. Sequences were obtained from PBMCs. These receptors came from a man aged 40-49 years in good health and CMV-seropositive. Both conserved end residues are part of each CDR3. Fields, in order: V gene, clone size, J gene, D gene, CDR3 protein, CDR3 DNA. D genes are given only for firm matches. Rows may omit the clone size; those that give it use once, few, many or a size class.

TRBV30	.	TRBJ1-2	.	CAWSEDWSSYTF	TGTGCCTGGAGTGAGGACTGGAGTAGCTACACCTTC
TRBV23-1	.	TRBJ2-2	.	CASSQCGHRLTGELFF	TGCGCCAGCAGTCAATGTGGACATCGTCTCACCGGGGAGCTGTTTTTT
TRBV30	.	TRBJ1-5	.	CAWSVTQAMNQPQHF	TGTGCCTGGAGTGTAACACAGGCAATGAATCAGCCCCAGCATTTT
TRBV9	.	TRBJ2-1	TRBD2	CASSVVAGGFYEQFF	TGTGCCAGCAGCGTTGTAGCGGGAGGGTTCTATGAGCAGTTCTTC
TRBV6-5	.	TRBJ2-5	TRBD2	CASSGGDPGTQYF	TGTGCCAGCTCCGGGGGGGACCCAGGGACCCAGTACTTC
TRBV5-4	.	TRBJ1-2	.	CASSLARGAGRTGYTF	TGTGCCAGCAGCTTGGCCCGCGGGGCAGGGAGAACGGGCTACACCTTC
TRBV6-1	.	TRBJ2-3	.	CASSEAKDTQYF	TGTGCCAGCAGTGAAGCTAAAGATACGCAGTATTTT
TRBV5-1	.	TRBJ2-3	TRBD2	CASSLSGGADTDTQYF	TGCGCCAGCAGCTTAAGCGGGGGGGCTGACACAGATACGCAGTATTTT
TRBV5-5	.	TRBJ1-1	.	CASSSESGKNTEAFF	TGTGCCAGCAGCTCAGAATCCGGGAAGAACACTGAAGCTTTCTTT
TRBV14	.	TRBJ2-5	.	CASSQGGGLTQYF	TGTGCCAGCAGCCAAGGTGGGGGGTTGACCCAGTACTTC
TRBV29-1	.	TRBJ2-6	TRBD1	CSVRTGGTGANVLTF	TGCAGCGTCAGGACAGGGGGCACCGGGGCCAACGTCCTGACTTTC
TRBV6-5	few	TRBJ1-6	TRBD1	CASSFTGDDSPLHF	TGTGCCAGCAGTTTCACAGGGGACGATTCACCCCTCCACTTT
TRBV30	.	TRBJ1-1	.	CAWTLDSAGEAFF	TGTGCCTGGACCCTCGACTCCGCGGGTGAAGCTTTCTTT
TRBV28	.	TRBJ2-2	.	CASSLIFANTGELFF	TGTGCCAGCAGTTTAATATTCGCGAACACCGGGGAGCTGTTTTTT
TRBV12-5	once	TRBJ2-1	.	CASGFSVVDPSNEQFF	TGTGCTAGTGGTTTCTCCGTAGTAGATCCCTCCAATGAGCAGTTCTTC
TRBV27	.	TRBJ1-4	.	CASSFRGTFEKLFF	TGTGCCAGCAGTTTCAGGGGTACCTTTGAAAAACTGTTTTTT
TRBV6-5	.	TRBJ2-5	.	CASREGETQYF	TGTGCCAGCAGGGAGGGTGAGACCCAGTACTTC
TRBV6-1	few	TRBJ1-5	.	CASSVQGNQPQHF	TGTGCCAGCAGTGTCCAGGGCAATCAGCCCCAGCATTTT
TRBV7-9	.	TRBJ1-2	.	CASSLGPDGYTF	TGTGCCAGCAGCCTGGGGCCCGATGGCTACACCTTC
TRBV7-8	few	TRBJ2-3	TRBD2	CASSLTRLAGTDTQYF	TGTGCCAGCAGCCTCACTAGACTAGCGGGGACAGATACGCAGTATTTT